This T cell receptor (beta chain) was obtained from a study of blood T cells in healthy people across ages. Germline-derived CDR1 and CDR2 are LGHNA and YNFKEQ. The CDR3 spans 13 residues. Between the trimmed V and J ends, which lost 3 bases and 3 bases, there was a span of 9 bases. Each donor was a healthy Caucasian individual from Russia, aged about 6 to 95. Of note for this clonotype: Its antigen remains unknown.

Study-level results: Observed TCR beta diversity per million T cells went down as age went up. This fall followed a roughly linear course with age. Leaving the PBMCs unsorted stopped any conclusive comparison of naive versus antigen-experienced cells. As naive T cell percentage varied, TCR beta diversity correlated strongly with it.

Next came a second PCR, run for about 6 to 12 cycles, which used a sample-barcoded 5' primer along with a J-beta primer mix. Using its own MiXCR run on the 5' RACE reads, TCRdb lists one record per CDR3 protein. This table has 1.5 million or so distinct CDR3 sequences, roughly 43% appearing once. The receptor was derived from a woman under 30 in good health. Specimen: blood. J is TRBJ2-7 and V is TRBV4-2; no definite D call. The DNA of the CDR3 is TGTGCCAGCAGCCAGAACCGACACTACGAGCAGTACTTC. As protein: CASSQNRHYEQYF.